This section outlines one TCR beta chain sequence together with its context. The antigen is undetermined. This record belongs to a study of T cell responses to AZD1222 COVID-19 vaccine. Overall study results and limits: Repertoires were obtained solely post-peak T cell response. Donors were mostly white British, more females; clonal diversity possibly underestimated.

The CDR3 runs to 14 residues. Germline trimming cut 4 bases from V and 5 bases from J; bases unmatched to any gene: 6. Germline V gene lookup returns CDR1 LNHDA and CDR2 SQIVND (reference sequence). Assay used: immunoSEQ multiplex PCR; TCRdb lists only in-frame clones, some missing. The table has 70,000 to 95,000 clones, 86% seen once; the top ten hold 5.6%. The source material was peripheral blood, sampled 28 days after the second AZD1222 dose. The chain recombines TRBV19 with TRBJ2-5; 8 bases line up with TRBD1. This sequence originates from an adult who received the AZD1222 COVID-19 vaccine. This chain's CDR3 is CASSKTGAWETQYF. The CDR3 DNA reads as TGTGCCAGTAGTAAGACAGGGGCGTGGGAGACCCAGTACTTC. Using reference TRBV19 and TRBJ2-5 for the parts outside the CDR3, the full variable domain is DGGITQSPKYLFRKEGQNVTLSCEQNLNHDAMYWYRQDPGQGLRLIYYSQIVNDFQKGDIAEGYSVSREKKESFPLTVTSAQKNPTAFYLCASSKTGAWETQYFGPGTRLLVL.